A single T cell receptor (beta chain) is shown here with its context. This sample is drawn from a study of control samples from healthy donors and cancer patients. Per germline, CDR1 SGHRS and CDR2 YFSETQ. Trimming stripped 4 bases from V and 0 bases from J, with 13 bases between. The CDR3 loop spans 16 amino acids. Measured with immunoSEQ multiplex PCR; TCRdb has only the in-frame clones, and not every one. The table includes 100,000 to 150,000 clones, around 93% detected once. Sequencing was done on a sample of blood. This sequence joins TRBV5-1 and TRBJ1-4; a weak D match, TRBD1 (6 bases). The clonotype originates from a young man in good health. The CDR3 region is CASSPRGNPTNEKLFF. The DNA of the CDR3 is TGCGCCAGCAGCCCCAGGGGCAATCCAACTAATGAAAAACTGTTTTTT.